Listed below are T cell receptor beta chains from one sample, sequenced in a study of shared clonotypes between healthy human individuals. Sequencing was performed with immunoSEQ multiplex PCR; in TCRdb, only in-frame clones are kept and a portion is missing. The sample includes about 580,000 clones, roughly 98% of them seen just once. The sample was naive CD8+ T cells sorted from blood. The receptors here all came from a man aged 25 to 40 in good health. Each CDR3 is given with its conserved first and last residue. Each record gives: D gene, V gene, J gene, clone size, CDR3 DNA, CDR3 protein. The D gene is left open where the match is weak. Clone size appears in some rows only: once, few, many, or a class for an expanded clone.

>.|TRBV9|TRBJ1-4|few
TGTGCCAGCAGCGTTGGAGGGGGTCAGAATGAAAAACTGTTTTTT
CASSVGGGQNEKLFF
>.|TRBV7-6|TRBJ2-3|.
TGTGCCAGCAGCATAGTAGGGGGGACAGCAGATACGCAGTATTTT
CASSIVGGTADTQYF
>TRBD1|TRBV7-2|TRBJ1-2|.
TGTGCCAGCAGCACGAGGACAGGGGGGTCGCGGGGCTACACCTTC
CASSTRTGGSRGYTF
>.|TRBV28|TRBJ2-7|.
TGTGCCAGCAGTTTTGGGAAGACCTACGAGCAGTACTTC
CASSFGKTYEQYF
>TRBD1|TRBV14|TRBJ2-5|.
TGTGCCAGCGGACAGGGAGGTTTTGAGACCCAGTACTTC
CASGQGGFETQYF
>.|TRBV10-1|TRBJ2-1|.
TGCGCCAGCAGTGATTCAAGCTCCTACAATGAGCAGTTCTTC
CASSDSSSYNEQFF
>TRBD2|TRBV9|TRBJ2-7|.
TGTGCCAGCAGCGTAGGTGGGACTAGCGGGATCTACGAGCAGTACTTC
CASSVGGTSGIYEQYF
>TRBD2|TRBV10-2|TRBJ2-3|.
TGCGCCAGCAGTGAGGGGACTAGCGGGAGGGCTAGCACAGATACGCAGTATTTT
CASSEGTSGRASTDTQYF
>.|TRBV10-3|TRBJ2-2|.
TGTGCCATCAGTGACACATACACCGGGGAGCTGTTTTTT
CAISDTYTGELFF
>.|TRBV2|TRBJ2-1|.
TGTGCCAGCAGTGAGCGGTGGGTGTTGGATGAGCAGTTCTTC
CASSERWVLDEQFF
>.|TRBV29-1|TRBJ2-2|.
TGCAGCGTTGAAGGAGACTTTAACACCGGGGAGCTGTTTTTT
CSVEGDFNTGELFF
>.|TRBV7-8|TRBJ2-7|.
TGTGCCAGCAGACAAGGGGTGGGATCCCCCTACGAGCAGTACTTC
CASRQGVGSPYEQYF
>.|TRBV15|TRBJ1-4|once
TGTGCCACCAGCAGCCCCAGGGGTGATTACGAAAAACTGTTTTTT
CATSSPRGDYEKLFF
>TRBD2|TRBV10-1|TRBJ2-1|.
TGCGCCACCCAACTAGCGGGAGTGAATGAGCAGTTCTTC
CATQLAGVNEQFF
>.|TRBV15|TRBJ2-7|.
TGTGCCACCAGCAGAGATTCGGAGGGAGGCCCCCCCTACGAGCAGTACTTC
CATSRDSEGGPPYEQYF
>.|TRBV5-1|TRBJ2-3|.
TGCGCCAGCAGCTTCACAAATGAGGATACGCAGTATTTT
CASSFTNEDTQYF
>.|TRBV9|TRBJ2-1|.
TGTGCCAGCAGCCCTCCGGGTCAACCAAGTGGGAATGAGCAGTTCTTC
CASSPPGQPSGNEQFF
>TRBD1|TRBV14|TRBJ2-3|.
TGTGCCAGCAGCCAAGAATCACTTTTGTCAGGGGGCGATGGCACAGATACGCAGTATTTT
CASSQESLLSGGDGTDTQYF
>.|TRBV27|TRBJ1-2|once
TGTGCCAGCGGTGAAGGGGGTCGGGGCTACACCTTC
CASGEGGRGYTF
>.|TRBV7-9|TRBJ2-5|once
TGTGCCAGCAGCTCCTCTCGTATAGAGACCCAGTACTTC
CASSSSRIETQYF
>.|TRBV7-9|TRBJ1-1|.
TGTGCCAGCAGCTCACCCGGCACTGAAGCTTTCTTT
CASSSPGTEAFF
>TRBD1|TRBV9|TRBJ1-1|few
TGTGCCAGCAGCGTAGTGACAGGGATTAACACTGAAGCTTTCTTT
CASSVVTGINTEAFF
>TRBD2|TRBV7-9|TRBJ2-1|once
TGTGCCAGCAGCTTAGCTAGCGGGAGTTCCTACAATGAGCAGTTCTTC
CASSLASGSSYNEQFF
>.|TRBV6-1|TRBJ2-7|.
TGTGCCAGCGGGCAGGGGTTCCGTATCGACCACGAGCAGTACTTC
CASGQGFRIDHEQYF
>.|TRBV6-6|TRBJ1-5|.
TGTGCCAGCGGAGCAGAACAGCCCCAGCATTTT
CASGAEQPQHF
>.|TRBV27|TRBJ1-5|.
TGTGCCAGCAGCTGGACAGTAGGTGGCAATCAGCCCCAGCATTTT
CASSWTVGGNQPQHF
>.|TRBV6-1|TRBJ2-7|.
TGTGCCAGCAGTACAAGGACAGAGATATACTTC
CASSTRTEIYF
>TRBD2|TRBV7-6|TRBJ2-7|.
TGTGCCAGCAGCCTAAGACTAGCGGACTACGAGCAGTACTTC
CASSLRLADYEQYF
>TRBD2|TRBV5-1|TRBJ2-1|.
TGCGCCAGCGGGCTAGCGGAAAACTCCTACAATGAGCAGTTCTTC
CASGLAENSYNEQFF
>.|TRBV29-1|TRBJ1-3|.
TGCAGCGCAGCGTGGGGTGAGGTATCTGTTGGAAACACCATATATTTT
CSAAWGEVSVGNTIYF
>.|TRBV19|TRBJ2-7|.
TGTGCCAGTAGTTGGCGGGAACTTGGACCCTACGAGCAGTACTTC
CASSWRELGPYEQYF
>.|TRBV7-3|TRBJ2-1|.
TGTGCCAGCAGCTCCTTCCTAGACAATGAGCAGTTCTTC
CASSSFLDNEQFF
>TRBD2|TRBV29-1|TRBJ2-1|.
TGCAGCGGAAACGGGAGGAGCTCCTACAATGAGCAGTTCTTC
CSGNGRSSYNEQFF
>.|TRBV5-1|TRBJ1-1|.
TGCGCCAGCAGCTTAGTGGCACAGTCGAACACTGAAGCTTTCTTT
CASSLVAQSNTEAFF
>.|TRBV11-2|TRBJ2-7|.
TGTGCCAGCAGCCCCAGGGGCCATCCCTACGAGCAGTACTTC
CASSPRGHPYEQYF
>.|TRBV7-9|TRBJ2-5|.
TGTGCCAGCAGCTCCGTGAGGGGAGAGACCCAGTACTTC
CASSSVRGETQYF
>.|TRBV7-8|TRBJ2-2|.
TGTGCCAGCAGCTTGCCCTCGGGCGGGGAGCTGTTTTTT
CASSLPSGGELFF